The T cell receptor (beta chain) described here comes from a study of identical twins' blood T cells (dated by TCRdb to 2012 to 2015). Background on the whole study: About 48 million Illumina reads were obtained across around 12 libraries, of which six were alpha-chain libraries and six were beta-chain libraries. To assess how genetics influences repertoire formation, the study used next-generation sequencing to compare the TCR alpha and beta chain repertoires of three pairs of monozygous twins.

The donors were six healthy women who made up three monozygous twin pairs. Each of the three twin pairs had been raised together, and the twins in each pair were thought likely to have encountered the same infectious agents and vaccines. RNA was isolated from peripheral blood mononuclear cells and used to prepare TCR cDNA libraries. Receptor amplification or capture employed 5' RACE. The sequencing machine was an Illumina Genome Analyzer IIx. RNA-based TCR cDNA libraries were prepared by a previously described protocol with several modifications. To prevent cross-contamination, sample-specific barcodes were introduced on both ends of each TCR cDNA library during cDNA synthesis and amplification. The authors processed their data as follows. Each library contained about 2 to 3.6 million CDR3-containing reads, and somewhere between about 95,000 and nearly 500,000 clonotypes were identified for each individual. Reads carrying improper barcode index combinations were removed, after which the MiTCR software was used to build a cloneset for each library. While assembling CDR3 clonotypes, MiTCR filtered or rescued low-quality reads and corrected PCR and sequencing errors. Artificial out-of-frame clonotypes were mapped to in-frame sequences, with one indel allowed in the CDR3, and then removed. Similarity of V and J gene usage between donors was measured as Jensen-Shannon divergence divided by mean entropy. TCRdb ran its own pipeline on the public reads, namely fastp trimming at Q25 and MiXCR clone calling, and kept in-frame beta chains. Every entry covers one CDR3 protein and lists the most common genes and DNA from its rows. The authors' filters were not applied to this entry. The sample profile shows around 380,000 distinct CDR3 sequences; 25% to 35% of them were found once. The top ten constitute about 6.1% of the sample.

Of note for this clonotype: What this receptor recognizes is not known. Germline is not matched at one junction end, which may reflect a read error.

The cysteine opens and the phenylalanine closes a CDR3 of 9 amino acids. Only the CDR3 DNA is retained, 27 bases long and in frame from the first base. CDR1 and CDR2 (MNHNS, SASEGT) derive from the germline V gene. What the work shows at the level of the full study, not this receptor alone: The proposed role of the TCRalpha J segment in MHC recognition during thymic selection was stated to require validation by independent studies. Twin pairs were reported to be markedly more alike in V gene usage than unrelated donors were, even when looking at non-selected out-of-frame TCRbeta clonotypes. Among the most abundant TCRbeta clonotypes, more CDR3 sequences were shared by each donor with her twin than with unrelated donors. Because the twins were reared together, environmental influences could not be excluded as an explanation for twin similarity. The number of shared CDR3 clonotypes between two donors was mainly determined by the product of their cloneset sizes, and twins did not clearly deviate from this trend.

The receptor comes from a woman between 18 and 55 years old in good health. The chain uses TRBV6-1 and TRBJ2-7; the D gene is unclear. The sample comprised PBMCs. CDR3 protein: CAISDSEYF. The nucleotide sequence is given as TGTGCCATCAGTGACTCGGAGTACTTC.